This is a list of T cell receptor beta chains from one sample in a study of cytomegalovirus exposure and HLA in healthy donors. Sequencing was performed with immunoSEQ multiplex PCR; in TCRdb, only in-frame clones are kept and a portion is missing. In the table there are about 79,000 clones, over 85% of which are singletons. Sequencing was carried out using PBMCs. The receptors were gathered from a woman aged 30 to 39 in good health and CMV-seronegative. Each CDR3 is given with its conserved first and last residue. A D gene is named only where the DNA matches it firmly. Only part of the rows carry a size: once, few, many, or a class if the clone is expanded.

-	14	TRBV10-1	TRBJ1-1	-	TGCGCCAGCAGTGAGGACCAGGGTAGAACTGAAGCTTTCTTT	CASSEDQGRTEAFF
once	14	TRBV2	TRBJ1-5	TRBD1	TGTGCCAGCAGTCCTCAGGGGGGAAATCAGCCCCAGCATTTT	CASSPQGGNQPQHF
-	13	TRBV7-9	TRBJ1-2	-	TGTGCCAGCAGCCAAGGAGCCACCTATGGCTACACCTTC	CASSQGATYGYTF
-	15	TRBV11-2	TRBJ2-7	TRBD2	TGTGCCAGCAGCCCGACTAGCGGGATGTCCTACGAGCAGTACTTC	CASSPTSGMSYEQYF
-	16	TRBV5-1	TRBJ2-7	-	TGCGCCAGCAGCGGATCCATTCCCCGGGACTGGGGCCGGCAGTACTTC	CASSGSIPRDWGRQYF
-	16	TRBV7-3	TRBJ2-1	TRBD1	TGTGCCAGCAGCCTACAGACAGGGGGCGAAATGAATGAGCAGTTCTTC	CASSLQTGGEMNEQFF
-	14	TRBV7-2	TRBJ2-7	-	TGTGCCAGCAGCTTAGGCTTCAGAGGCTACGAGCAGTACTTC	CASSLGFRGYEQYF
-	14	TRBV2	TRBJ2-7	-	TGTGCCAGCAGAACCGGGTCGCTGTCCTACGAGCAGTACTTC	CASRTGSLSYEQYF
-	15	TRBV27	TRBJ1-1	TRBD1	TGTGCCAGCAGTTCCCCCCAGGGGGTGAAAACTGAAGCTTTCTTT	CASSSPQGVKTEAFF
-	16	TRBV10-1	TRBJ2-1	TRBD2	TGCGCCAGCAGTGAGTTGAGCGGGAGTGGTCCTGGTGAGCAGTTCTTC	CASSELSGSGPGEQFF
-	14	TRBV5-1	TRBJ1-2	TRBD1	TGCGCCAGCAGCTCCACAGGGGGCGACAACGGCTACACCTTC	CASSSTGGDNGYTF
-	19	TRBV4-1	TRBJ2-3	TRBD2	TGCGCCAGCAGCCAAGTGGCGGGACTAGAAATTGGACGCACAGATACGCAGTATTTT	CASSQVAGLEIGRTDTQYF
-	13	TRBV5-1	TRBJ2-7	-	TGCGCCAGCAGCTTTACCAGCTCCTACGAGCAGTACTTC	CASSFTSSYEQYF
-	15	TRBV6-6	TRBJ2-1	-	TGTGCCAGCAGTTCCTCCGGGAGCTCCTACAATGAGCAGTTCTTC	CASSSSGSSYNEQFF
-	15	TRBV18	TRBJ1-5	TRBD1	TGTGCCAGCTCAACTGGACAGGGGGCGGGTCAGCCCCAGCATTTT	CASSTGQGAGQPQHF
-	16	TRBV4-1	TRBJ2-2	TRBD2	TGCGCCAGCAGCCACCCACTAGCGGGAGTAGGCGGGGAGCTGTTTTTT	CASSHPLAGVGGELFF
-	12	TRBV5-1	TRBJ2-1	-	TGCGCCAGCAGCTTGACTCGAGCTGAGCAGTTCTTC	CASSLTRAEQFF
-	15	TRBV2	TRBJ2-3	-	TGTGCCAGCAGGGAACGGGATCCCAGCACAGATACGCAGTATTTT	CASRERDPSTDTQYF
-	14	TRBV2	TRBJ2-5	TRBD2	TGTGCCAGCAGTTGGCGGGGGGGCGGCGAGACCCAGTACTTC	CASSWRGGGETQYF
-	16	TRBV19	TRBJ1-5	-	TGTGCCAGTAGAGCCAAGACAGTATATAGCAATCAGCCCCAGCATTTT	CASRAKTVYSNQPQHF
once	13	TRBV6-5	TRBJ1-1	-	TGTGCCAGCAGCTACAGGGAGGTGGCTGCAGCTTTCTTT	CASSYREVAAAFF
-	10	TRBV2	TRBJ1-1	-	TGTGCCAGCAATACAGGTGAAGCTTTCTTT	CASNTGEAFF
-	17	TRBV9	TRBJ1-6	TRBD1	TGTGCCAGCAGCGCGACCGGGACAGGCTCCTATAATTCACCCCTCCACTTT	CASSATGTGSYNSPLHF
once	16	TRBV5-6	TRBJ2-2	TRBD2	TGTGCCAGCAGCTCTCTAGCGGGGGAAAACACCGGGGAGCTGTTTTTT	CASSSLAGENTGELFF
-	15	TRBV4-1	TRBJ1-6	-	TGCGCCAGCAGCCGCCATCTCCTAAAGCGGCCACCCCTCCACTTT	CASSRHLLKRPPLHF
-	14	TRBV5-1	TRBJ2-1	TRBD1	TGCGCCAGCAGCTTGGGTAGGGACAGGGATGAGCAGTTCTTC	CASSLGRDRDEQFF
-	16	TRBV27	TRBJ2-1	-	TGTGCCAGCAGTTTATCGATGGGGGGGGCTAGCGGTGAGCAGTTCTTC	CASSLSMGGASGEQFF
-	15	TRBV19	TRBJ1-2	-	TGTGCCAGTAGTGTCCTGTCGACAGATAACTATGGCTACACCTTC	CASSVLSTDNYGYTF
-	16	TRBV4-1	TRBJ2-3	-	TGCGCCAGCAGCCAAGTTTCCCAGCGCCCGACAGATACGCAGTATTTT	CASSQVSQRPTDTQYF
-	15	TRBV9	TRBJ1-2	-	TGTGCCAGCAGCGTAGATCCCATAGCTAACTATGGCTACACCTTC	CASSVDPIANYGYTF
-	18	TRBV5-8	TRBJ1-5	-	TGTGCCAGCAGCTTGGCCCGCCAGGCCCAAGCGGGCAATCAGCCCCAGCATTTT	CASSLARQAQAGNQPQHF
-	16	TRBV6-5	TRBJ1-2	-	TGTGCCAGCAGTTCCCTCGGACTGGCGGATGACTATGGCTACACCTTC	CASSSLGLADDYGYTF
-	17	TRBV19	TRBJ1-5	TRBD1	TGTGCCAGTAGTATAGATCGACCGGGACAGGGGTTATCCGCCCAGCATTTT	CASSIDRPGQGLSAQHF
-	16	TRBV29-1	TRBJ2-1	TRBD2	TGCAGCGTCTCAGGTAATAGCGGGAGGGCCTACAATGAGCAGTTCTTC	CSVSGNSGRAYNEQFF
-	14	TRBV19	TRBJ2-3	-	TGTGCCAGTAGTATAAGAGGATCAGTCAATACGCAGTATTTT	CASSIRGSVNTQYF